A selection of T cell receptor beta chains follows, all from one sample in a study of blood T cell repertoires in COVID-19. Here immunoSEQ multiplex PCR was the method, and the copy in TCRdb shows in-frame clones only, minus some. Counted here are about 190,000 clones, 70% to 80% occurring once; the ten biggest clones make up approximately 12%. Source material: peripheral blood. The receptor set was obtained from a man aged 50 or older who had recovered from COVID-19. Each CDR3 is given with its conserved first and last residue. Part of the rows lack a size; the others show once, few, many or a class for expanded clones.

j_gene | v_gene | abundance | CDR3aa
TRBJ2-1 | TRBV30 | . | CAWSVLAGVWDEQFF
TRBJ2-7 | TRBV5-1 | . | CASSSEPGIVHEQYF
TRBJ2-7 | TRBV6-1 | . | CASSANSGSLGYEQYF
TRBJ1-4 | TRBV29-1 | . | CSVARGSEKLFF
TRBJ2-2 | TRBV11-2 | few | CASSTGLAGRNTGELFF
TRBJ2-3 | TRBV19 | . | CASSTRTSGSPTDTQYF
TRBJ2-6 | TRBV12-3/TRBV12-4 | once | CASTTGANVLTF
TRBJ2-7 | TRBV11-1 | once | CASSSGPGHHYEQYF
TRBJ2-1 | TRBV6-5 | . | CASEWDRAYNEQFF
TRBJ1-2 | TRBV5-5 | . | CASSPRTPSNYGYTF
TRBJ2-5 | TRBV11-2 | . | CASSQGQGPQETQYF
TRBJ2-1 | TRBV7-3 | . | CASSPGLAGYNEQFF
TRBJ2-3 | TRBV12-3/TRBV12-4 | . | CASSLQGNTQYF
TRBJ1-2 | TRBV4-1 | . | CASSQVQGWDYGYTF
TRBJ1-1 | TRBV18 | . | CASSPIGGVNTEAFF
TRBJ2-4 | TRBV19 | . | CASSIELIGDRVF
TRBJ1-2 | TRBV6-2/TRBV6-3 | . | CASSYDNFSGYTF
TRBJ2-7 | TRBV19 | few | CASSRGTSGSTSYEQYF
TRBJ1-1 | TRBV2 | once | CASSAQGSTEAFF
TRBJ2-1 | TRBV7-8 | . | CASTRMESNRRQFF
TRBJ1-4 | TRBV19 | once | CASSLSRELFF
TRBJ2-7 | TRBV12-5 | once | CASGLLLAEDYEQYF
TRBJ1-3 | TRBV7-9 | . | CASSLQASGNTIYF
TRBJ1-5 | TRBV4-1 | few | CASSQEDRGYQPQHF
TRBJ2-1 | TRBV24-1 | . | CATSDLRGTSGRGGYNEQFF
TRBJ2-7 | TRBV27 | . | CASSLRLANEQYF
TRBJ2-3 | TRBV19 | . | CASNPVGGIGTDTQYF
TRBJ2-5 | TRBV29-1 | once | CSVEVAGYQETQYF
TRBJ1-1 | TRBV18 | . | CASSPDAGSDTEAFF
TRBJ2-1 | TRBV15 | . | CATSRDRTGSIGQFF
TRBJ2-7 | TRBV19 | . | CASSKRGSDEQYF
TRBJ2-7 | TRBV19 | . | CASSARGLYYEQYF
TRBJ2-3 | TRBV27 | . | CASSGVAGTSTDTQYF
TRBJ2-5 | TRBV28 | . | CASSSGTGQPKGGTQYF
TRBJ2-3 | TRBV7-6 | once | CASSLGSSGRAVGTDTQYF
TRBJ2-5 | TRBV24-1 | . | CATSEWTGRGETQYF
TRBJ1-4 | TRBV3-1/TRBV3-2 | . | CASSLKGPNEKLFF
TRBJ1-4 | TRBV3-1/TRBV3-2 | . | CASSTPRGGNEKLFF
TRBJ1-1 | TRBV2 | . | CASIGVNTEAFF
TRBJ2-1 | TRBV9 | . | CASSVGTSGSRSYNEQFF
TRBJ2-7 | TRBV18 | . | CASSGAGTSGNEQYF
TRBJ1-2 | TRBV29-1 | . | CSVEGGNGYTF
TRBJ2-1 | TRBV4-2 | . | CASSQLAGNEQFF
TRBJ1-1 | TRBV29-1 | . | CSASEDTEAFF
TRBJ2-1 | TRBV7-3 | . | CASSLASGYNEQFF
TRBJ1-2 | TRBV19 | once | CASSFVGQGRGYTF
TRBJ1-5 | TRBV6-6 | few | CASEPGQGVRQPQHF
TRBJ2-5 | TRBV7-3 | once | CASSFSIQETQYF
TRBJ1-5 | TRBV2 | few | CASSEARTGEDQPQHF
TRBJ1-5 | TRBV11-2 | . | CASSLERQGQPQHF
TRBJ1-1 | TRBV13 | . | CASSTASDTEAFF
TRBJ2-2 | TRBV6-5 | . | CASRASGSFSGELFF
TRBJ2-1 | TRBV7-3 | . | CASSLTPGLAGEQFF
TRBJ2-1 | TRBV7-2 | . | CASSLNSGNRNEQFF
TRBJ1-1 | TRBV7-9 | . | CASSLDLHRASLQPEAFF
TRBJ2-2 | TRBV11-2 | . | CASSYGGGNTGELFF
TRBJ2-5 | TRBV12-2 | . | CASRPISRGSRAKDQYF
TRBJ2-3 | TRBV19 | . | CASSTGLAWDTQYF
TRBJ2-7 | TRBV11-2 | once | CASSLVLDYSTEQYF